The rows below give T cell receptor beta chains drawn from one sample of a study of T cells in Graves' hyperthyroidism and ophthalmopathy. TCRdb reprocessed the multiplex PCR reads via MiXCR and lists one record per CDR3 protein. The sample comprises hundreds of thousands of distinct CDR3 sequences, approximately 15% of which are singletons, and approximately 20% rests with the top ten. The specimen was blood. The receptors originated from a woman in her late teens or twenties with Graves' hyperthyroidism. The CDR3 runs from the conserved cysteine through the conserved F or W. The D gene is left open where the match is weak. Size values are once, few and many counts, or a class for expanded clones, and some rows have none.

V: TRBV11-1; size: many; D: -; J: TRBJ2-4; length: 17; CDR3: CASSEGGRAEARNIQYF; DNA: TGTGCCAGCAGCGAGGGAGGTCGGGCCGAAGCCAGAAACATTCAGTACTTC
V: TRBV5-1; size: many; D: -; J: TRBJ2-3; length: 14; CDR3: CASSLFAEGATQYF; DNA: TGCGCCAGCAGCTTGTTCGCGGAAGGAGCTACGCAGTATTTT
V: TRBV12-3/TRBV12-4; size: many; D: TRBD2; J: TRBJ2-1; length: 15; CDR3: CASSSWREGHNEQFF; DNA: TGTGCCAGCAGTTCTTGGCGGGAGGGCCACAATGAGCAGTTCTTC
V: TRBV15; size: many; D: TRBD1; J: TRBJ2-5; length: 18; CDR3: CATRDLRGPRSNEETQYF; DNA: TGTGCCACCAGAGACCTCAGGGGGCCCAGGTCGAATGAAGAGACCCAGTACTTC
V: TRBV4-3; size: -; D: -; J: TRBJ1-2; length: 16; CDR3: CASSQDMVRAGYGYTF; DNA: TGCGCCAGCAGCCAAGATATGGTCAGGGCGGGGTATGGCTACACCTTC
V: TRBV5-4; size: -; D: -; J: TRBJ1-4; length: 16; CDR3: CASSRIGEGANEKLFF; DNA: TGTGCCAGCAGCCGGATAGGGGAGGGGGCTAATGAAAAACTGTTTTTT
V: TRBV27; size: few; D: -; J: TRBJ2-7; length: 17; CDR3: CASSSHPRQRKSYEQYF; DNA: TGTGCCAGCAGTTCTCACCCCCGACAGCGAAAATCCTACGAGCAGTACTTC
V: TRBV6-2/TRBV6-3; size: many; D: -; J: TRBJ1-5; length: 17; CDR3: CASSYSIGSTVGQPQHF; DNA: TGTGCCAGCAGTTACTCGATAGGCTCGACAGTGGGCCAGCCCCAGCATTTT
V: TRBV20-1; size: many; D: -; J: TRBJ1-1; length: 13; CDR3: CSASGGAGTEAFF; DNA: TGCAGTGCTAGTGGAGGGGCCGGCACTGAAGCTTTCTTT
V: TRBV4-3; size: many; D: -; J: TRBJ1-1; length: 17; CDR3: CASSQRLRGGMNTEAFF; DNA: TGCGCCAGCAGCCAACGTCTCAGGGGAGGGATGAACACTGAAGCTTTCTTT
V: TRBV10-3; size: few; D: TRBD1; J: TRBJ1-5; length: 13; CDR3: CAITPDRDQPQHF; DNA: TGTGCCATCACCCCGGACAGGGATCAGCCCCAGCATTTT
V: TRBV27; size: few; D: -; J: TRBJ2-5; length: 15; CDR3: CASSLSQGRSETQYF; DNA: TGTGCCAGCAGTTTATCTCAGGGACGGAGTGAGACCCAGTACTTC
V: TRBV2; size: few; D: TRBD1; J: TRBJ1-5; length: 18; CDR3: CASSDPGRDREGRQPQHF; DNA: TGTGCCAGCAGTGATCCCGGCCGGGACAGGGAGGGGAGGCAGCCCCAGCATTTT
V: TRBV2; size: many; D: -; J: TRBJ1-2; length: 14; CDR3: CASSERGVGDGYTF; DNA: TGTGCCAGCAGTGAACGAGGCGTGGGTGATGGCTACACCTTC
V: TRBV7-9; size: few; D: -; J: TRBJ1-4; length: 16; CDR3: CASSLLVGRVGEKLFF; DNA: TGTGCCAGCAGCTTGTTGGTTGGGAGGGTTGGTGAAAAACTGTTTTTT
V: TRBV15; size: -; D: -; J: TRBJ2-4; length: 16; CDR3: CATSSGWGVGKNIQYF; DNA: TGTGCCACCAGCAGCGGGTGGGGGGTGGGCAAAAACATTCAGTACTTC
V: TRBV19; size: many; D: -; J: TRBJ2-1; length: 13; CDR3: CASSRRDGGEQFF; DNA: TGTGCCAGTAGTAGACGGGACGGTGGTGAGCAGTTCTTC
V: TRBV19; size: -; D: -; J: TRBJ1-6; length: 15; CDR3: CASSIDQRANIPLHF; DNA: TGTGCCAGTAGTATCGACCAAAGGGCGAATATACCCCTCCACTTT
V: TRBV4-2; size: many; D: TRBD2; J: TRBJ2-7; length: 15; CDR3: CASSHIAGGTYEQYF; DNA: TGTGCCAGCAGCCACATAGCGGGAGGGACCTACGAGCAGTACTTC
V: TRBV7-3; size: many; D: -; J: TRBJ2-3; length: 12; CDR3: CASSSGSDTQYF; DNA: TGTGCCAGCAGTTCAGGGTCAGATACGCAGTATTTT
V: TRBV27; size: -; D: -; J: TRBJ1-2; length: 19; CDR3: CASSLQGSNRVVGLYGYTF; DNA: TGTGCCAGCAGTCTCCAGGGTAGTAACAGGGTAGTCGGACTCTATGGCTACACCTTC
V: TRBV20-1; size: -; D: -; J: TRBJ1-4; length: 13; CDR3: CSARDVRISKLFF; DNA: TGCAGTGCTAGAGATGTAAGGATCTCAAAACTGTTTTTT